Detailed here is one TCR beta chain. From germline, CDR1 is LGHDT and CDR2 YNNKEL (reference sequence). The CDR3 runs 14 residues. J lost 5 bases, V lost 6 bases, and 8 bases had no gene match. Here immunoSEQ multiplex PCR was the method, and the copy in TCRdb shows in-frame clones only, minus some. The sample shows 300,000 or so clones, about 86% of them seen only once. The sample is drawn from a study of blood T cell repertoires in COVID-19. Study-level background: Sites in the United States, Italy and Spain provided acute and convalescent COVID-19 samples.

This receptor was identified in a woman aged 40 to 50 with acute COVID-19. Specimen: PBMCs or T cells enriched from blood (not recorded which). The chain carries TRBV3-1 (or the pseudogene TRBV3-2) and TRBJ2-7; TRBD2 matches 9 bases. Here the CDR3 reads CASSPSGIPDEQYF. The CDR3 bases are TGTGCCAGCAGTCCTAGCGGGATCCCCGACGAGCAGTACTTC.